Following are 15 T cell receptor beta chains from one sample sequenced in a study of blood T cell repertoires in COVID-19. Profiled with immunoSEQ multiplex PCR; TCRdb holds only in-frame clones, not every one. The sample consists of fewer than 200,000 clones, around 85% of them appearing once. The sequenced sample was peripheral blood. The receptors derive from a human donor with acute or convalescent COVID-19. The donor label of this sample is uncertain.

The rearrangement joins TRBV18 to TRBJ2-2; D is unclear. The CDR3 is 12 amino acids. Per germline, CDR1 KGHSH and CDR2 LQKENI. Trimming pared 3 bases from V and 6 bases from J, leaving 5 bases between. CDR3 region: CASSPISGELFF. DNA for the CDR3: TGTGCCAGCTCACCCATTTCCGGGGAGCTGTTTTTT.

V usage is TRBV27 and J usage is TRBJ2-2; possible D gene TRBD2, 5 bases. The germline gives CDR1 MNHEY, CDR2 SMNVEV (reference sequence). The CDR3 length is 15 residues. V dropped 6 bases and J dropped 4 bases, with 15 bases sitting between them. The CDR3 DNA sequence: TGTGCCAGCAGCCCTGACACCCGGGGCACCGGGGAGCTGTTTTTT. It specifies CASSPDTRGTGELFF.

This chain joins TRBV7-2 and TRBJ2-7; D is uncertain. Germline V gene sequence: CDR1 SGHTA, CDR2 FQGNSA. This CDR3 is built from 12 residues. V dropped 5 bases and J dropped 3 bases, with 8 bases sitting between them. CDR3: CASSAFYYEQYF. The CDR3 DNA reads TGTGCCAGCAGCGCATTCTACTACGAGCAGTACTTC.

This clone appeared once. The CDR3 here is CASRVDRGHYNEQFF. The CDR3 DNA reads as TGTGCCAGCAGGGTGGACAGGGGGCACTACAATGAGCAGTTCTTC. V gene TRBV6-5 combines with J gene TRBJ2-1; the match to TRBD1 covers 11 bases. CDR1 MNHEY and CDR2 SVGAGI come from the germline V gene. Unmatched junction bases numbered 4, after V lost 6 bases and J lost 3 bases. The CDR3 runs 15 residues.

V and J are TRBV2 and TRBJ1-6; D is unclear. The ends were cut back, 0 bases at V and 7 bases at J, with 4 bases in the middle. The CDR3 runs 13 residues. CDR1 is SNHLY and CDR2 is FYNNEI in the germline V gene. In DNA, the CDR3 is TGTGCCAGCAGTGAAGCTCGGAATTCACCCCTCCACTTT. Its protein is CASSEARNSPLHF.

The chain carries TRBV7-9 and TRBJ1-5; a weak D match, TRBD1 (5 bases). Trimming stripped 5 bases from V and 3 bases from J, with 11 bases between. The CDR3 covers 14 residues. CDR1 is SEHNR and CDR2 is FQNEAQ in the germline V gene (reference sequence). Here the CDR3 reads CASSQGQLNQPQHF. The CDR3 DNA reads as TGTGCCAGCAGCCAGGGCCAGCTCAATCAGCCCCAGCATTTT.

The table lists this clone with a few counts. The chain has TRBV18 and TRBJ2-7; no reliable D call. CDR3 length equals 12 residues. V lost 5 bases to trimming and J lost 1 base, with 6 bases between them. CDR1 and CDR2 from the germline V gene are KGHSH and LQKENI. The CDR3 spells CASSYTSYEQYF. CDR3 in DNA: TGTGCCAGCTCATATACATCCTACGAGCAGTACTTC. Supplemented by reference TRBV18 and TRBJ2-7, the full variable domain reads NAGVMQNPRHLVRRRGQEARLRCSPMKGHSHVYWYRQLPEEGLKFMVYLQKENIIDESGMPKERFSAEFPKEGPSILRIQQVVRGDSAAYFCASSYTSYEQYFGPGTRLTVT.

CDR3 in DNA: TGTGCCAGCAGTCCTGCTGTTGCTACAGGCACGGTTCAGCCCCAGCATTTT. This encodes CASSPAVATGTVQPQHF. The chain recombines TRBV6-6 with TRBJ1-5; possible D gene TRBD1, 5 bases. Germline CDR1 and CDR2: MNHNY and SVGAGI (reference sequence). The CDR3 consists of 17 residues. V was trimmed by 5 bases and J by 6 bases, leaving 23 bases between them.

The rearrangement uses TRBV7-3 and TRBJ2-2; possible D gene TRBD2, 5 bases. Trimming removed 4 bases at V and 2 bases at J, with 14 bases between. The CDR3 spans 16 residues. Germline CDR1 reads SGHTA; CDR2 reads FQGTGA. The CDR3 loop reads CASSYARLTNTGELFF. CDR3 DNA sequence: TGTGCCAGCAGCTATGCCAGACTAACTAACACCGGGGAGCTGTTTTTT.

The chain uses TRBV7-9 and TRBJ1-2; D might be TRBD1 (5 bases). Germline loops: CDR1 SEHNR, CDR2 FQNEAQ (reference sequence). V lost 0 bases to trimming and J lost 7 bases, with 15 bases between them. The CDR3 sequence is 15 residues long. The CDR3: CASSLAGPVSSGYTF. In DNA, the CDR3 is TGTGCCAGCAGCTTAGCGGGGCCAGTCTCTTCTGGCTACACCTTC.

The chain is built from TRBV5-6 and TRBJ2-7, with D possibly TRBD1 on 5 matching bases. V dropped 0 bases and J dropped 5 bases, with 15 bases sitting between them. Looked up from germline, CDR1 is SGHDT and CDR2 is YYEEEE. The CDR3 totals 15 residues. The CDR3 DNA reads as TGTGCCAGCAGCTTGGGGGTAGGGGCTGGCCACGAGCAGTACTTC. As protein: CASSLGVGAGHEQYF.

Remarks on this clone: A read error may account for a junction end that differs from germline. The chain couples TRBV13 to TRBJ2-7; the D gene is possibly TRBD2 (7 bases). The CDR3 is 14 amino acids. The V gene's germline CDR1 is PRHDT and CDR2 FYEKMQ (reference sequence). CDR3 sequence: CASTLGGGIYEQYF. In DNA form, the CDR3 reads TGTGCCAGCACCTTAGGGGGGGGGATCTACGAGCAGTACTTC.

The J gene is TRBJ2-1, the V gene TRBV3-1 (or the pseudogene TRBV3-2), with 13 nucleotides matching TRBD2. The ends lost 1 base at V and 6 bases at J; junction bases unmatched: 18. This CDR3 has 21 amino acids. Germline V CDR1 and CDR2: LGHDT, YNNKEL (reference sequence). The CDR3 coding sequence is TGTGCCAGCAGCCAAGTATCTCCAGGACTAGCGGGGGTACCCCTGACCAATGAGCAGTTCTTC. Its protein is CASSQVSPGLAGVPLTNEQFF.

The chain is built from TRBV18 and TRBJ2-1, with D maybe TRBD2 (5 bases). The CDR3 loop spans 13 amino acids. Germline-derived CDR1 and CDR2 are KGHSH and LQKENI. V gave up 4 bases and J gave up 5 bases, with 9 bases separating them. DNA of the CDR3: TGTGCCAGCTCACTAGACGGGGACAATGAGCAGTTCTTC. Amino acids: CASSLDGDNEQFF. The whole variable domain, remainder taken from reference TRBV18 and TRBJ2-1, is NAGVMQNPRHLVRRRGQEARLRCSPMKGHSHVYWYRQLPEEGLKFMVYLQKENIIDESGMPKERFSAEFPKEGPSILRIQQVVRGDSAAYFCASSLDGDNEQFFGPGTRLTVL.

The chain carries TRBV7-9 and TRBJ1-5; D is unresolved. Trimming took 1 base from V and 7 from J, leaving 8 bases between them. CDR3 length equals 13 residues. CDR1 SEHNR and CDR2 FQNEAQ come from the germline V gene (reference sequence). The CDR3 protein is CASSLVVGQPQHF. CDR3 bases: TGTGCCAGCAGCTTAGTGGTGGGCCAGCCCCAGCATTTT.